This T cell receptor (beta chain) derives from a study of CD4 T cells in relation to SARS-CoV-2 and coronaviruses. The study's findings and limits: SARS-CoV-2-driven expansion was significantly weaker in crossreactive than monoreactive clones. In roughly 65% of donors, memory CD4+ clonotypes crossrecognized SARS-CoV-2 and at least one common cold coronavirus spike.

The germline V gene encodes CDR1 MDHEN and CDR2 SYDVKM. Trimming cost V 5 bases and J 5 bases; bases outside gene matches: 8. The CDR3 totals 14 residues. Measured with immunoSEQ multiplex PCR; TCRdb has only the in-frame clones, and not every one. The table lists about 59,000 clones, 75% to 90% of them singletons. As regards this clone: Its matching antigen is unknown.

The unexposed donors gave CD4+ T cells in about 2011-2019, prior to COVID-19. The chain employs TRBV28 and TRBJ1-2, with TRBD1 matching over 7 bases. Sequencing was done on a sample of memory CD4+ T cells from PBMCs. The sequence was collected from a human donor in good health. CDR3: CASSPGQASYGYTF. CDR3 nucleotide sequence: TGTGCCAGCAGTCCAGGACAGGCAAGTTATGGCTACACCTTC.